The 20 T cell receptor beta chains below all came from one sample that was sequenced in a study of T-cell reconstitution after alpha-beta-depleted transplantation in children listed by TCRdb under 2016. The meaning of the sample's treatment or condition label: allogeneic hematopoietic cell transplantation with graft depleted of TCRalphabeta T cells and CD19 B cells. The library was prepared using PCR. The run used an Illumina HiSeq 2500. Molecular barcoding was employed in the preparation of TCR libraries, with unique molecular identifiers being used to normalize TCRbeta repertoire quantification. TCRdb trimmed public reads at Q25 via fastp, called clones via MiXCR and kept in-frame beta chains. Each record represents a unique CDR3 protein, reported with the most common genes and DNA among its rows. Here the sample has about 900,000 distinct CDR3 sequences; about 29% occur a single time. The ten largest clones represent 28% of the sample.

Here the sequenced sample was PBMCs, mostly from graft donor cells, taken 360 days after TCRalphabeta/CD19-depleted stem cell transplant. Source of these receptors: a boy in the first two years of life who had a stem cell transplant for SCID, so the T cells may come from the graft donor.

In this sample, this clonotype turned up a few times. The V call is TRBV20-1, the J call TRBJ2-5, with a tentative D call TRBD2 (5 bases). V was cut by 6 bases and J by 0 bases, with 14 bases left in between. Germline V lookup: CDR1 DFQATT, CDR2 SNEGSKA (reference sequence). The CDR3 runs to 14 residues. CDR3 nucleotide sequence: TGCAGTGCCGCGCCAGACTACAACCAAGAGACCCAGTACTTC. Protein product: CSAAPDYNQETQYF.

A few counts support this clonotype. The CDR3 DNA reads as TGTGCCAGCAGTGAATCAGCGGGGGATTTCTACGAGCAGTACTTC. Translation gives CASSESAGDFYEQYF. The chain links TRBV2 to TRBJ2-7; 8 bases match TRBD2. This CDR3 is 15 amino acids long. The germline V gene encodes CDR1 SNHLY and CDR2 FYNNEI. Germline trimming cut 2 bases from V and 3 bases from J; bases unmatched to any gene: 6. The whole variable domain, filled in from reference TRBV2 and TRBJ2-7, reads EPEVTQTPSHQVTQMGQEVILRCVPISNHLYFYWYRQILGQKVEFLVSFYNNEISEKSEIFDDQFSVERPDGSNFTLKIRSTKLEDSAMYFCASSESAGDFYEQYFGPGTRLTVT.

The chain is built from TRBV29-1 and TRBJ2-5, with D tentatively TRBD1 (5 bases). The V and J ends lost 4 bases and 1 base respectively, with 25 bases between them. Germline CDR1 is SQVTM and CDR2 is ANQGSEA. The CDR3 consists of 18 residues. The CDR3 here is CSVARVWGERGVQETQYF. The CDR3 bases are TGCAGCGTTGCCCGGGTGTGGGGCGAACGAGGAGTCCAAGAGACCCAGTACTTC. Together with reference TRBV29-1 and TRBJ2-5, the CDR3 gives the full variable domain: SAVISQKPSRDICQRGTSLTIQCQVDSQVTMMFWYRQQPGQSLTLIATANQGSEATYESGFVIDKFPISRPNLTFSTLTVSNMSPEDSSIYLCSVARVWGERGVQETQYFGPGTRLLVL.

The chain carries TRBV29-1 and TRBJ2-1; TRBD1 agrees at 12 bases. The trim removed 8 bases at V and 9 bases at J, leaving 26 bases unmatched. Germline-derived CDR1 and CDR2 are SQVTM and ANQGSEA. The CDR3 is 19 amino acids. The CDR3 DNA reads as TGCAGCTCCCTACCAGGGACAGGGGGCGCTTATATGGAGAGCGGTGAGCAGTTCTTC. Encoded protein: CSSLPGTGGAYMESGEQFF.

This clonotype has just a few counts. This sequence joins TRBV9 and TRBJ2-1; 11 nucleotides align to TRBD1. Germline loops: CDR1 SGDLS, CDR2 YYNGEE. The trim removed 3 bases at V and 10 bases at J, leaving 12 bases unmatched. The CDR3 is 16 residues long. The CDR3 coding sequence is TGTGCCAGCAGCGCAAATCGGGACAGGGGGGAGGACGAGCAGTTCTTC. Translated, it gives CASSANRDRGEDEQFF.

This chain joins TRBV20-1 and TRBJ1-5, with 8 bases that match TRBD1. The V gene's germline CDR1 is DFQATT and CDR2 SNEGSKA (reference sequence). The V and J ends lost 3 bases and 7 bases, in that order; junction bases with no gene match: 11. The CDR3 consists of 15 residues. DNA for the CDR3: TGCAGTGCTAGGGCCGGACAGGGCTTGGGGCAGCCCCAGCATTTT. This codes for CSARAGQGLGQPQHF.

This rearrangement joins TRBV10-3 to TRBJ2-3; D uncertain. Per the germline V gene, CDR1 is ENHRY and CDR2 is SYGVKD. The length of the CDR3 is 13 residues. Trimming cost V 2 bases and J 8 bases, with 11 bases left between them. DNA for the CDR3: TGTGCCATCAGTGAGCCTAATCAAATTACGCAGTATTTT. This translates into CAISEPNQITQYF.

This clonotype was picked up a small number of times. J is TRBJ2-3 and V is TRBV20-1; 8 bases map to TRBD1. The germline V gene encodes CDR1 DFQATT and CDR2 SNEGSKA (reference sequence). After removal of 6 bases from V and 8 bases from J, the junction contained 13 bases not matched to a gene. The length of the CDR3 is 14 residues. DNA of the CDR3: TGCAGTGCGGACGAACGCAGGGGGCAGCTTACGCAGTATTTT. Residues: CSADERRGQLTQYF.

The J gene is TRBJ2-3, the V gene TRBV11-2; TRBD2 matches at 7 bases. J was trimmed by 0 bases and V by 5 bases; bases with no gene match: 8. CDR1 and CDR2 (germline): SGHAT, FQNNGV. The CDR3 runs 16 residues. DNA of the CDR3: TGTGCCAGCAGCATTGATCGGCGGGGGAGCACAGATACGCAGTATTTT. It encodes CASSIDRRGSTDTQYF.

This clonotype has only a few counts. The rearrangement uses TRBV5-1 and TRBJ2-3; TRBD2 aligns across 11 bases. V lost 0 bases to trimming and J lost 4 bases; unmatched junction nucleotides: 7. Per germline, CDR1 SGHRS and CDR2 YFSETQ. CDR3 length equals 17 residues. The chain's CDR3 is CASSLGTLAGASDTQYF. The CDR3 DNA reads TGCGCCAGCAGCTTGGGGACACTAGCGGGGGCCTCAGATACGCAGTATTTT.

This clonotype appeared a few times. The J gene is TRBJ2-7, the V gene TRBV15; 10 nucleotides line up with TRBD1. CDR3 length: 15 residues. Germline values: CDR1 LNHNV, CDR2 YYDKDF (reference sequence). J was trimmed by 7 bases and V by 5 bases; bases with no gene match: 11. The CDR3 DNA reads as TGTGCCACCAGCTATCCGGGACAGGGGATATGGGAGCAGTACTTC. Translation: CATSYPGQGIWEQYF.

This clonotype was recorded once. The chain is built from TRBV12-3 or TRBV12-4 and TRBJ2-5, with a possible D match to TRBD2 (6 bases). The V and J ends lost 7 bases and 5 bases respectively, with 17 bases between them. The CDR3 runs 14 residues. DNA of the CDR3: TGTGCCAGCACCCTACGGGGGACCGCGGAGACCCAGTACTTC. Encoded protein: CASTLRGTAETQYF.

This clonotype was detected a few times. CDR3 amino acids: CASSLDGASEETQYF. CDR3 DNA: TGTGCCAGCAGCTTAGATGGGGCTAGCGAGGAGACCCAGTACTTC. The gene calls are TRBV7-8 and TRBJ2-5; TRBD2 might be the D (6 bases). The germline V gene encodes CDR1 SGHVS and CDR2 FQNEAQ. The CDR3 contains 15 residues. The V and J ends lost 1 base and 5 bases respectively, with 14 bases between them.

The chain combines TRBV29-1 with TRBJ2-5; D perhaps matches TRBD2 (7 bases). Germline V lookup: CDR1 SQVTM, CDR2 ANQGSEA. V lost 4 bases, J lost 2 bases, and 14 bases lay in between. CDR3 length: 14 residues. In nucleotides, the CDR3 is TGCAGCGTTGTGAGGGGGGGACCTCAAGAGACCCAGTACTTC. Translated: CSVVRGGPQETQYF.

The chain joins TRBV4-3 to TRBJ2-1; 8 positions agree with TRBD2. After removal of 1 base from V and 4 bases from J, the junction contained 6 bases not matched to a gene. Germline CDR1 is LGHNA and CDR2 is YSLEER. The CDR3 runs to 16 residues. As DNA, the CDR3 is TGCGCCAGCAGCCAAGTTAACGGGGGGGAATACAATGAGCAGTTCTTC. It yields the protein CASSQVNGGEYNEQFF.

This clonotype was seen more than once but under ten times. This chain joins TRBV27 and TRBJ1-2; weak D call: TRBD1 (6 bases). Trimming stripped 6 bases from V and 8 bases from J, with 22 bases between. The CDR3 length is 15 residues. CDR1 and CDR2 from the germline V gene are MNHEY and SMNVEV (reference sequence). CDR3: CASRDQVRGLEGYTF. In DNA form, the CDR3 reads TGTGCCAGCAGGGATCAAGTCAGGGGCCTGGAAGGCTACACCTTC.

This clonotype was found a few times. The chain couples TRBV5-1 to TRBJ2-2, with 10 positions matching TRBD2. Germline V gene lookup returns CDR1 SGHRS and CDR2 YFSETQ. Losses at the gene ends were 0 bases for V and 2 bases for J; bases not matched to a gene: 4. The CDR3 extends over 17 amino acids. CDR3 sequence reads: CASSLGTLAGNTGELFF. The CDR3 DNA follows: TGCGCCAGCAGCTTGGGAACACTAGCGGGAAACACCGGGGAGCTGTTTTTT.

The chain couples TRBV5-5 to TRBJ1-5, with unresolved D. Trimming left V 2 bases short and J 9 bases short, with 15 bases between. CDR1 and CDR2 (germline): SGHKS, YYEKEE (reference sequence). This CDR3 spans 14 amino acids. For the CDR3, the DNA is TGTGCCAGCAGCTTTTGGGGTTCCGGTTGGCCCCAGCATTTT. Its protein is CASSFWGSGWPQHF.

This clonotype was counted a few times. The chain is built from TRBV29-1 and TRBJ2-5, with 8 bases fitting TRBD2. Germline V CDR1 and CDR2: SQVTM, ANQGSEA. The length of the CDR3 is 12 residues. Unmatched junction bases numbered 6, after V lost 7 bases and J lost 5 bases. The CDR3 DNA sequence: TGCAGCGCGCCTATAGCGGGGGAGACCCAGTACTTC. As protein: CSAPIAGETQYF.

The chain uses TRBV6-1 and TRBJ1-1; D ambiguous. Germline V gene lookup returns CDR1 MNHNS and CDR2 SASEGT. The CDR3 is 13 amino acids. The V gene lost 6 bases and the J gene lost 4 bases, with 12 bases spanning the gap. CDR3 in DNA: TGTGCCAGCAGGCGGGGTAGGTTCACTGAAGCTTTCTTT. It is translated as CASRRGRFTEAFF.